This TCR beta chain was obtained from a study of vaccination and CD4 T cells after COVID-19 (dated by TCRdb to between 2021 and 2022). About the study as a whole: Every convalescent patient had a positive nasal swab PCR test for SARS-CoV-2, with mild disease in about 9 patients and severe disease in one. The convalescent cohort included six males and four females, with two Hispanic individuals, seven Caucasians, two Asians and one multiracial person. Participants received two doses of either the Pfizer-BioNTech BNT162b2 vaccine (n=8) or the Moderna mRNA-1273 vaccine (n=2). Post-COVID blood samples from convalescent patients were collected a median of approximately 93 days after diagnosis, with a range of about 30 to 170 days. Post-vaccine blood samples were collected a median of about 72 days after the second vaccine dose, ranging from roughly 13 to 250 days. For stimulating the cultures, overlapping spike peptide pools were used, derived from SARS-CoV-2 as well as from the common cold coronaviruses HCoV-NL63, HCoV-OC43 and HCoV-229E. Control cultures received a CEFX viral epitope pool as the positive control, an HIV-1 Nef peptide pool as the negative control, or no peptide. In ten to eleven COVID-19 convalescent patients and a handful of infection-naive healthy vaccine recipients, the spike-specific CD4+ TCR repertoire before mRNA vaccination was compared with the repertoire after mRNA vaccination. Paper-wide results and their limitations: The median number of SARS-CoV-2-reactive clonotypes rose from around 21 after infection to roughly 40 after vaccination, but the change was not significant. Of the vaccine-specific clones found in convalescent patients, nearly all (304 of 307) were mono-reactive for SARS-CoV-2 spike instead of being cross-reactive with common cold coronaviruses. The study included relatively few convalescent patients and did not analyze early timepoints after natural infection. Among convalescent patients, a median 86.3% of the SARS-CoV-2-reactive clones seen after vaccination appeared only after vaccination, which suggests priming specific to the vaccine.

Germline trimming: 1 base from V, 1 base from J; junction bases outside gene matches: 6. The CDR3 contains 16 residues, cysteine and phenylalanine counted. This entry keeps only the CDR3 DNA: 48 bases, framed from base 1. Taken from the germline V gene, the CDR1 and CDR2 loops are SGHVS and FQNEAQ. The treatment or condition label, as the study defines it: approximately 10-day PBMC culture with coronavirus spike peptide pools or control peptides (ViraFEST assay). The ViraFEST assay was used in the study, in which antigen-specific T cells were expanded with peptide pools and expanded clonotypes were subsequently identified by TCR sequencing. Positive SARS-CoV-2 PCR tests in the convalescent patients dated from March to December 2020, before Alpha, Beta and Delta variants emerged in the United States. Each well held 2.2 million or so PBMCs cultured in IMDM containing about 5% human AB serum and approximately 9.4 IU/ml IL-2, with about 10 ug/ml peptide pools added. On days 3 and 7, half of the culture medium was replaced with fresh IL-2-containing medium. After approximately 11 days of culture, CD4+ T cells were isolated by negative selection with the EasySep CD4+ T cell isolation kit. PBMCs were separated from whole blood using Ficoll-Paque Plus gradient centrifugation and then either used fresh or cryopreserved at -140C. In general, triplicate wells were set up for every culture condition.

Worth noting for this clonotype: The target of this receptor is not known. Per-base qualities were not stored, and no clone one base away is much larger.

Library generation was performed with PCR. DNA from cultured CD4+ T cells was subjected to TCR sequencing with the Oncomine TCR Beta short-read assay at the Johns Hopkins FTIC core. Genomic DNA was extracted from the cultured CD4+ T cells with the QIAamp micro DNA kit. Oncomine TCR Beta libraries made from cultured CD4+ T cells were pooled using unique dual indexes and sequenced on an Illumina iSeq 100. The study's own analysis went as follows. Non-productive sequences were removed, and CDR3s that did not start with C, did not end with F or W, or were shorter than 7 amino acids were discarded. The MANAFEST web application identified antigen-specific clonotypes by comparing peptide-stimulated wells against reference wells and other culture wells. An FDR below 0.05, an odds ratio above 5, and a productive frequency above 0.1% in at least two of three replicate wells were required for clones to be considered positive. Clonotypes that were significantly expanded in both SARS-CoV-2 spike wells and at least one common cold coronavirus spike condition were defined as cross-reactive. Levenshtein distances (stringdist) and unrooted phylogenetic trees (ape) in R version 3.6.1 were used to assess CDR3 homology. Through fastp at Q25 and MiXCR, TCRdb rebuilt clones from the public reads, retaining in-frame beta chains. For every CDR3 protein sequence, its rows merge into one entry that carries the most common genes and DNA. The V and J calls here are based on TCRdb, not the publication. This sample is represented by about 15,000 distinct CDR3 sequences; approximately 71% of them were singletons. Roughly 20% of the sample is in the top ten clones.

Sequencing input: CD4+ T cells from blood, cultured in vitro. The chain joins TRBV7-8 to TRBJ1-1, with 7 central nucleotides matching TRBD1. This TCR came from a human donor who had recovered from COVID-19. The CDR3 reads CASSLGETGRNTEAFF. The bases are TGTGCCAGCAGCTTAGGGGAGACAGGGAGGAACACTGAAGCTTTCTTT.